This T cell receptor beta chain was retrieved from a study of T cell responses to AZD1222 COVID-19 vaccine. Study-level findings and limits: Repertoires were collected only later (after the peak T cell response had occurred). Seropositive status at baseline applied to only five to seven AZD1222 recipients. Variant regions that are unmutated are reportedly the target of nearly half of spike-specific TCRs.

Details on this clone: The antigen is not known.

CDR1 WNHNN and CDR2 SYGVQD come from the germline V gene (reference sequence). There are 13 residues in the CDR3. The germline V and J ends were trimmed by 7 bases and 5 bases, with 15 bases remaining between them. The method was immunoSEQ multiplex PCR; TCRdb's version includes in-frame clones alone and lacks a portion of them. The sample lists 100,000 to 150,000 clones, around 90% occurring once. This specimen was peripheral blood, taken on day 0 of AZD1222 vaccination. The receptor comes from an adult in good health. The chain joins TRBV10-1 to TRBJ2-7; D unresolved. CDR3 nucleotides: TGCGCCAGCATCTCGCCGACCCCCCACGAGCAGTACTTC. Its translation: CASISPTPHEQYF.